This TCR beta chain originates from a study of control samples from healthy donors and cancer patients. Sequencing was performed with immunoSEQ multiplex PCR; in TCRdb, only in-frame clones are kept and a portion is missing. The sample consists of roughly 190,000 clones, roughly nine tenths of them appearing once. Between the trimmed V and J ends, which lost 0 bases and 4 bases, there was a span of 9 bases. Germline V gene lookup returns CDR1 MNHNS and CDR2 SASEGT. CDR3 length equals 14 residues. This chain connects TRBV6-1 to TRBJ1-2; D may be TRBD1 (6 bases). Specimen: blood. The origin of this receptor is a man aged 25-45 years in good health. CDR3 nucleotides: TGTGCCAGCAGTGAAGCGGACAGCGCCTATGGCTACACCTTC. As protein: CASSEADSAYGYTF.